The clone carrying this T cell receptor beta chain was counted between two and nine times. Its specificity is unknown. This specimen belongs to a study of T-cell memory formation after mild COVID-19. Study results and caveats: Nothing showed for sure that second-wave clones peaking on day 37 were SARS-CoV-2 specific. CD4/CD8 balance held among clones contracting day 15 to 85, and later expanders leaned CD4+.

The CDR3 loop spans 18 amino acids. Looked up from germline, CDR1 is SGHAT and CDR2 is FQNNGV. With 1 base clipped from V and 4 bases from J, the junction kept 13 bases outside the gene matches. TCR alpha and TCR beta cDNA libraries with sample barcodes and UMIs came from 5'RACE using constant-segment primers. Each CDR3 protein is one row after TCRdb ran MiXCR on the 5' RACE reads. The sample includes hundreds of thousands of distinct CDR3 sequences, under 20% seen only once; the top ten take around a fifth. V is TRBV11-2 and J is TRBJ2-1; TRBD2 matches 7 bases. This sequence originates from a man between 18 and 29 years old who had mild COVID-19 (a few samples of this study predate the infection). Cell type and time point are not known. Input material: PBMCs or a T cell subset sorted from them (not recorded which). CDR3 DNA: TGTGCCAGCAGCTTAGTCGGTAGGGTATGGCGGGGGTACAATGAGCAGTTCTTC. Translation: CASSLVGRVWRGYNEQFF.